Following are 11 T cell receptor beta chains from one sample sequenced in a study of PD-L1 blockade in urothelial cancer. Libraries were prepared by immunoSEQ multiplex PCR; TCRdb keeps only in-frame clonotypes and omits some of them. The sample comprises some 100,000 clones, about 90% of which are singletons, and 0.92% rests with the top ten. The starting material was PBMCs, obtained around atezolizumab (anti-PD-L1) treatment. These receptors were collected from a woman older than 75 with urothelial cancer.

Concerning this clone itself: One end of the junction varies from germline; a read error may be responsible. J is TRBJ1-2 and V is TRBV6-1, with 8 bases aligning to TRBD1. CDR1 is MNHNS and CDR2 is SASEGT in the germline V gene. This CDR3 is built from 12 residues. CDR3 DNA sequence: TGTGCCAGCAGACCCGGACAGGGTCCGTCCTCCTTC. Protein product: CASRPGQGPSSF.

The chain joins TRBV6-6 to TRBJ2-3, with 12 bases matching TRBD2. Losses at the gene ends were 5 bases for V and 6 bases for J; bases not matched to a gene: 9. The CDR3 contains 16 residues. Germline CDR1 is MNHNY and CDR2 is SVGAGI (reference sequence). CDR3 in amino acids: CASSPPSGRASDTQYF. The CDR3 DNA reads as TGTGCCAGCAGTCCGCCTAGCGGGAGGGCCTCGGATACGCAGTATTTT.

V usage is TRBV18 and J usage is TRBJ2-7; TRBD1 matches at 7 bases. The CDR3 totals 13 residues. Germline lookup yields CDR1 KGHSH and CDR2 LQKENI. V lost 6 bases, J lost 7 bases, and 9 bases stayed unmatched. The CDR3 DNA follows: TGTGCCAGCTCGCCGGTAATCAGGGGGGAGCAGTACTTC. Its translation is CASSPVIRGEQYF.

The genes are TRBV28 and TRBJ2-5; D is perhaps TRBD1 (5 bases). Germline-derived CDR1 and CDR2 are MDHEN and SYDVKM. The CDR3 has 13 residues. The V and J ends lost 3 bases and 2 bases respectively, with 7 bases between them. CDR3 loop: CASSLQGQETQYF. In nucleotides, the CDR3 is TGTGCCAGCAGTTTGCAGGGACAAGAGACCCAGTACTTC. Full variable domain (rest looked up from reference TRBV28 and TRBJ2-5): DVKVTQSSRYLVKRTGEKVFLECVQDMDHENMFWYRQDPGLGLRLIYFSYDVKMKEKGDIPEGYSVSREKKERFSLILESASTNQTSMYLCASSLQGQETQYFGPGTRLLVL.

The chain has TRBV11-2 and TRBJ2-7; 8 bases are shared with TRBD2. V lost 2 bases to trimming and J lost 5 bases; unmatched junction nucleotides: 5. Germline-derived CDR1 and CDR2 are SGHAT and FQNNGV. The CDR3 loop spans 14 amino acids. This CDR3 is CASSLQAGENEQYF. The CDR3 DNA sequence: TGTGCCAGCAGCTTACAAGCGGGAGAGAACGAGCAGTACTTC.

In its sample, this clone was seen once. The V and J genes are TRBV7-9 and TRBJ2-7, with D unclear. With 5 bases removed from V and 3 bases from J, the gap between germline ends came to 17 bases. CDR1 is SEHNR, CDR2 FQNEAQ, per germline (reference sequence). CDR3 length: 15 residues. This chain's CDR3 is CASSPRKEVNYEQYF. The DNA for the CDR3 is TGTGCCAGCAGCCCTAGGAAAGAGGTGAACTACGAGCAGTACTTC.

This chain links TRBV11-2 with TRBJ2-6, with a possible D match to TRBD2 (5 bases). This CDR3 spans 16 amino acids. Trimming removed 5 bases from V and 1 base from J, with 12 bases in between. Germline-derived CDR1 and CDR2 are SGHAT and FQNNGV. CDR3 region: CASSRGWGSGANVLTF. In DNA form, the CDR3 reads TGTGCCAGCAGCCGAGGGTGGGGATCTGGGGCCAACGTCCTGACTTTC.

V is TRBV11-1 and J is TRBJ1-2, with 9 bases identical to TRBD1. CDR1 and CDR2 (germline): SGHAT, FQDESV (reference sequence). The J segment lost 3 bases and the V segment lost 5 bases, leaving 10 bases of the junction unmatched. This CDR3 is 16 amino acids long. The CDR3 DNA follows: TGTGCCAGCAGCCCCCGGGGACAGGGACGGGACTATGGCTACACCTTC. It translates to CASSPRGQGRDYGYTF.

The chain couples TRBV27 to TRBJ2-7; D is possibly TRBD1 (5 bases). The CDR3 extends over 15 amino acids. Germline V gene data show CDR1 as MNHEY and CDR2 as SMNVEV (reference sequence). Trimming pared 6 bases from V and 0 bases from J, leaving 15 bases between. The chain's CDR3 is CASRSQGLSSYEQYF. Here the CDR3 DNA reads TGTGCCAGCAGGTCGCAGGGTTTGAGCTCCTACGAGCAGTACTTC.

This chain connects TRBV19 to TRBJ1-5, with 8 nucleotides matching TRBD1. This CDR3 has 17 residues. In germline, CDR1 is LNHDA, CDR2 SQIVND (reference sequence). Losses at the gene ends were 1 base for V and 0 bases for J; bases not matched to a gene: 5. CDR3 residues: CASSIATGTGSNQPQHF. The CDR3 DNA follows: TGTGCCAGTAGTATAGCGACCGGGACAGGTAGCAATCAGCCCCAGCATTTT.

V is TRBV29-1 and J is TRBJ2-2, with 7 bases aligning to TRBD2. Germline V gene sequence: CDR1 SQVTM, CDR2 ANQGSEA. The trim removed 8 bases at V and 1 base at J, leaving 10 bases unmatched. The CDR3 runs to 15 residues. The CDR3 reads CSTGGGLRNTGELFF. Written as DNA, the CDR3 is TGCAGCACAGGCGGGGGACTTAGGAACACCGGGGAGCTGTTTTTT.